This T cell receptor (beta chain) was retrieved from a study of patients and donors after allogeneic stem cell transplantation. Each CDR3 protein is one row after TCRdb ran MiXCR on the RT-PCR reads. This sample carries about 88,000 distinct CDR3 sequences, about 44% of them seen once, and the ten largest clones take 50% to 75%. Germline assignment: CDR1 DFQATT and CDR2 SNEGSKA (reference sequence). Trimming stripped 3 bases from V and 4 bases from J, with 11 bases between. The CDR3 has 13 amino acids. The specimen was blood, either unsorted or a sorted T cell fraction (not recorded which). J is TRBJ2-3 and V is TRBV20-1; TRBD2 might be the D (6 bases). This sequence was found in a human donor who was either an allogeneic HSCT recipient or a stem cell or donor lymphocyte infusion donor (not recorded which). It is not recorded whose cells these are; they may come from a transplant donor. CDR3 protein: CSASRVAADTQYF. The CDR3, as DNA: TGCAGTGCTAGTCGTGTAGCGGCAGATACGCAGTATTTT.